These 32 T cell receptor beta chains originate from one sample sequenced in a study of brain T cells in children with intractable seizures. As to time point: blood from clinic visit 5 months post-surgery; TSC patient then seizure free. Method: immunoSEQ multiplex PCR; TCRdb's copy keeps in-frame clones and lacks some. The repertoire includes 300,000 to 400,000 clones, approximately 93% of them detected once, and 5.7% sits in the top ten. This sample comprised peripheral blood, obtained 4 to 6 months after surgery. The receptor source for this set is a boy under three years old with tuberous sclerosis and intractable seizures.

This sequence joins TRBV30 and TRBJ2-1; 7 positions match TRBD1. CDR1 and CDR2 (germline): GTSNPN, SVGIG (reference sequence). J gave up 8 bases and V 1 base, and 5 bases lay outside the gene matches. This CDR3 has 13 amino acids. In DNA, the CDR3 is TGTGCCTGGAGTGGCGACAGGGAACATGAGCAGTTCTTC. Its translation: CAWSGDREHEQFF.

V usage is TRBV4-2 and J usage is TRBJ2-5; D gene ambiguous. The ends were cut back, 0 bases at V and 5 bases at J, with 13 bases in the middle. The CDR3 runs to 15 residues. CDR1 is LGHNA and CDR2 is YNFKEQ in the germline V gene. CDR3 region: CASSQESVSHETQYF. Written as DNA, the CDR3 is TGTGCCAGCAGCCAAGAAAGCGTCTCCCATGAGACCCAGTACTTC.

This clone was counted a single time. CDR3 DNA: TGCGCCAGCAGCAAAGACAGGGAGAGATATGAACTGGACACTGAAGCTTTCTTT. This codes for CASSKDRERYELDTEAFF. The genes are TRBV5-1 and TRBJ1-1; the match to TRBD1 covers 7 bases. Germline V CDR1 and CDR2: SGHRS, YFSETQ. CDR3 length: 18 amino acids. Germline trimming cut 4 bases from V and 3 bases from J; bases unmatched to any gene: 18.

The V call is TRBV20-1, the J call TRBJ2-5; 9 bases line up with TRBD1. CDR1 and CDR2 from the germline V gene are DFQATT and SNEGSKA (reference sequence). The CDR3 totals 14 residues. Unmatched junction bases numbered 7, after V lost 3 bases and J lost 5 bases. The CDR3 loop is CSASSDRGGETQYF. Written as DNA, the CDR3 is TGCAGTGCTAGTTCGGACAGGGGAGGGGAGACCCAGTACTTC.

In nucleotides, the CDR3 is TGTGCCAGCAGCCAAGGGGACCACGAGCAGTACTTC. This encodes CASSQGDHEQYF. The chain is built from TRBV3-1 (or the pseudogene TRBV3-2) and TRBJ2-7; D could derive from TRBD1 or TRBD2 (5 bases each). Germline-derived CDR1 and CDR2 are LGHDT and YNNKEL (reference sequence). The CDR3 loop spans 12 amino acids. V was cut by 1 base and J by 5 bases, with 6 bases left in between.

This rearrangement joins TRBV9 to TRBJ2-7; D unresolved. Trimming removed 0 bases from V and 5 bases from J, with 15 bases in between. The CDR3 is 15 amino acids. Germline lookup yields CDR1 SGDLS and CDR2 YYNGEE. The CDR3 protein is CASSVVSGLSHEQYF. The DNA of the CDR3 is TGTGCCAGCAGCGTAGTGTCCGGGCTTTCACACGAGCAGTACTTC.

The chain recombines TRBV6-5 with TRBJ2-3; 8 bases match TRBD2. The CDR3 covers 15 residues. The V and J ends lost 4 bases and 6 bases, in that order; junction bases with no gene match: 9. Germline loops: CDR1 MNHEY, CDR2 SVGAGI. The CDR3 region has the DNA TGTGCCAGCAGTTCCCGGGCTAGCGGGCCGGATACGCAGTATTTT. Translated, it gives CASSSRASGPDTQYF.

This clone has only one observation. The genes are TRBV24-1 and TRBJ1-2; maybe TRBD1 (5 bases). The V end was cut by 12 bases, the J end by 4 bases, with 29 bases between. From germline, CDR1 is KGHDR and CDR2 SFDVKD. CDR3 size: 17 residues. This chain's CDR3 is CASPLPGPTRGAYGYTF. The CDR3, as DNA: TGTGCCTCCCCCCTTCCAGGGCCGACGCGAGGGGCCTATGGCTACACCTTC.

The V and J genes are TRBV30 and TRBJ2-7; 9 nucleotides align to TRBD1. Germline V gene sequence: CDR1 GTSNPN, CDR2 SVGIG (reference sequence). CDR3 size: 15 residues. V lost 0 bases, J lost 2 bases, and 5 bases stayed unmatched. CDR3 residues: CAWSVHRDRAYEQYF. The CDR3 region has the DNA TGTGCCTGGAGTGTACACCGGGACAGGGCCTACGAGCAGTACTTC.

In DNA form, the CDR3 reads TGTGCCAGCAGGATCGGTCTAGCGGGTGAGGTGGGCACAGATACGCAGTATTTT. This sequence encodes CASRIGLAGEVGTDTQYF. This chain connects TRBV11-2 to TRBJ2-3; the match to TRBD2 covers 8 bases. Germline CDR1 and CDR2: SGHAT and FQNNGV. The J segment lost 1 base and the V segment lost 6 bases, leaving 15 bases of the junction unmatched. There are 18 residues in the CDR3.

V is TRBV2 and J is TRBJ1-5, with 7 bases identical to TRBD1. The trim removed 8 bases at V and 7 bases at J, leaving 11 bases unmatched. The length of the CDR3 is 14 residues. The germline V gene encodes CDR1 SNHLY and CDR2 FYNNEI. The CDR3 spells CASGWEGAWQPQHF. Written as DNA, the CDR3 is TGTGCCAGCGGTTGGGAGGGGGCCTGGCAGCCCCAGCATTTT.

V is TRBV10-3 and J is TRBJ1-1; D is undetermined. This CDR3 spans 13 amino acids. In germline, CDR1 is ENHRY, CDR2 SYGVKD. V lost 1 base to trimming and J lost 2 bases, with 5 bases between them. CDR3 amino acids: CAISEWRNTEAFF. CDR3 sequence (DNA): TGTGCCATCAGTGAGTGGCGAAACACTGAAGCTTTCTTT.

This clone came up a few times. The chain links TRBV9 to TRBJ2-2; 10 bases are a match to TRBD1. The CDR3 is made up of 16 amino acids. CDR1 and CDR2 (germline): SGDLS, YYNGEE. The J segment lost 1 base and the V segment lost 4 bases, leaving 4 bases of the junction unmatched. The CDR3 coding sequence is TGTGCCAGCAGCCCCGGACAGGGGGGGAACACCGGGGAGCTGTTTTTT. Translated: CASSPGQGGNTGELFF.

The genes are TRBV27 and TRBJ2-1; a weak D match, TRBD2 (7 bases). V lost 2 bases and J lost 4, with 9 bases in between. The germline gives CDR1 MNHEY, CDR2 SMNVEV (reference sequence). The CDR3 loop spans 14 amino acids. The CDR3 loop reads CASSLRGGYNEQFF. In nucleotides, the CDR3 is TGTGCCAGCAGTTTAAGGGGGGGATACAATGAGCAGTTCTTC.

The V gene is TRBV7-3, the J gene TRBJ2-1; perhaps TRBD2 as D (6 bases). CDR1 is SGHTA, CDR2 FQGTGA, per germline. V gave up 5 bases and J gave up 5 bases, with 13 bases separating them. The CDR3 length is 14 residues. Here the CDR3 reads CASSHGTFNNEQFF. DNA of the CDR3: TGTGCCAGCAGCCATGGGACTTTCAACAATGAGCAGTTCTTC.

The V and J genes are TRBV30 and TRBJ2-7; a possible D gene is TRBD1 (8 bases). The CDR3 covers 16 residues. Trimming removed 4 bases at V and 4 bases at J, with 23 bases between. The germline V gene encodes CDR1 GTSNPN and CDR2 SVGIG (reference sequence). CDR3 amino acids: CAWTGGAGDGAYEQYF. The CDR3 nucleotides read TGTGCCTGGACAGGGGGCGCGGGGGATGGTGCGTACGAGCAGTACTTC. Filled out from reference TRBV30 and TRBJ2-7, the complete variable domain reads SQTIHQWPATLVQPVGSPLSLECTVEGTSNPNLYWYRQAAGRGLQLLFYSVGIGQISSEVPQNLSASRPQDRQFILSSKKLLLSDSGFYLCAWTGGAGDGAYEQYFGPGTRLTVT.

This chain links TRBV9 with TRBJ1-3, with no clear D. V lost 0 bases to trimming and J lost 0 bases, with 10 bases between them. CDR1 and CDR2 (germline): SGDLS, YYNGEE. The CDR3 has 16 amino acids. The CDR3 coding sequence is TGTGCCAGCAGCGTAGGGCAGATACCCTCTGGAAACACCATATATTTT. Amino acid sequence: CASSVGQIPSGNTIYF.

This clone was observed once. The V gene is TRBV9, the J gene TRBJ2-3; 10 bases agree with TRBD2. The germline CDR1 and CDR2 sequences are SGDLS and YYNGEE. Trimming removed 0 bases from V and 6 bases from J; junction bases left unmatched: 7. The length of the CDR3 is 16 residues. This CDR3 is CASSVESSGRVDTQYF. In DNA, the CDR3 is TGTGCCAGCAGCGTAGAGTCTAGCGGGAGAGTGGATACGCAGTATTTT.

This clone appeared a single time. The J gene is TRBJ2-7, the V gene TRBV6-1; D unresolved. This CDR3 contains 15 residues. Trimming took 2 bases from V and 3 from J, leaving 14 bases between them. Per the germline V gene, CDR1 is MNHNS and CDR2 is SASEGT. CDR3 DNA: TGTGCCAGCAGTGAATTTCTTGACCATTACTACGAGCAGTACTTC. Translated: CASSEFLDHYYEQYF.

The chain recombines TRBV7-2 with TRBJ2-6; D not certain. The CDR3 sequence is 17 residues long. V was shortened by 0 bases and J by 2 bases, with 11 bases between the two germline ends. CDR1 and CDR2 from the germline V gene are SGHTA and FQGNSA. The CDR3 bases are TGTGCCAGCAGCTTAGCGCGACTTAGTACTGGGGCCAACGTCCTGACTTTC. This encodes CASSLARLSTGANVLTF.

The chain recombines TRBV3-1 (or the pseudogene TRBV3-2) with TRBJ1-6; 7 bases are shared with TRBD1. This CDR3 is built from 12 residues. The V gene end was trimmed by 10 bases and the J gene end by 6 bases; junction bases not matched to a gene: 3. From germline, CDR1 is LGHDT and CDR2 YNNKEL (reference sequence). The CDR3 DNA reads TGTGCCATCCGACAGGGTAATTCACCCCTCCACTTT. This codes for CAIRQGNSPLHF.

The V call is TRBV13, the J call TRBJ1-3; D gene ambiguous. The V gene lost 2 bases and the J gene lost 1 base, with 6 bases spanning the gap. Germline loops: CDR1 PRHDT, CDR2 FYEKMQ (reference sequence). The CDR3 is 14 residues long. The CDR3 DNA follows: TGTGCCAGCAGCTTAAAGAAATCTGGAAACACCATATATTTT. Translation gives CASSLKKSGNTIYF.

The rearrangement uses TRBV3-1 (or the pseudogene TRBV3-2) and TRBJ1-5, with TRBD1 identical over 11 bases. V lost 4 bases and J lost 4; bases outside the gene matches: 3. This CDR3 comprises 15 residues. CDR1 LGHDT and CDR2 YNNKEL come from the germline V gene (reference sequence). In DNA form, the CDR3 reads TGTGCCAGCAGCCCCGGGACAGGGGGGAATCAGCCCCAGCATTTT. It yields the protein CASSPGTGGNQPQHF.

The chain links TRBV29-1 to TRBJ2-1, with D perhaps TRBD1 (6 bases). This CDR3 is built from 16 residues. Trimming removed 3 bases at V and 7 bases at J, with 22 bases between. Germline values: CDR1 SQVTM, CDR2 ANQGSEA. This CDR3 reads CSVEAQGALGLNEQFF. In DNA, the CDR3 is TGCAGCGTTGAGGCACAGGGAGCATTAGGTCTGAATGAGCAGTTCTTC.

The chain couples TRBV5-6 to TRBJ2-7; a possible D gene is TRBD1 (6 bases). The CDR3 is 14 amino acids. Germline loops: CDR1 SGHDT, CDR2 YYEEEE. V lost 1 base and J 3 bases, leaving 11 bases between the germline ends. The CDR3 sequence: CASSLRQGIYEQYF. CDR3 bases: TGTGCCAGCAGCTTGCGTCAGGGGATCTACGAGCAGTACTTC.

The J gene is TRBJ2-4, the V gene TRBV9, with D hard to call. The germline CDR1 and CDR2 sequences are SGDLS and YYNGEE. The CDR3 covers 13 residues. V was shortened by 2 bases and J by 8 bases, with 11 bases between the two germline ends. In DNA, the CDR3 is TGTGCCAGCAGCGTGAGTCCGAGCGACATTCAGTACTTC. Protein sequence: CASSVSPSDIQYF.

V usage is TRBV6-5 and J usage is TRBJ2-1; D may be TRBD1 or TRBD2 (5 bases each). Looked up from germline, CDR1 is MNHEY and CDR2 is SVGAGI. The CDR3 contains 15 residues. V was trimmed by 6 bases and J by 6 bases, leaving 18 bases between them. The CDR3 sequence: CASRAGTLPGNEQFF. The DNA for the CDR3 is TGTGCCAGCAGAGCCGGGACGCTCCCAGGCAATGAGCAGTTCTTC.

The CDR3 DNA sequence: TGTGCCAGCAGTCAGTATTATGAGCAGTTCTTC. Residues: CASSQYYEQFF. The rearrangement joins TRBV12-3 or TRBV12-4 to TRBJ2-1; no firm D call. CDR3 length: 11 amino acids. V lost 5 bases and J 8 bases, leaving 7 bases between the germline ends.

The chain carries TRBV24-1 and TRBJ2-2; D gene ambiguous. Germline V gives CDR1 KGHDR, CDR2 SFDVKD. Trimming cost V 7 bases and J 0 bases, with 11 bases left between them. The length of the CDR3 is 15 residues. CDR3 DNA: TGTGCCACCAGCGGTGACCTTACGAACACCGGGGAGCTGTTTTTT. It yields the protein CATSGDLTNTGELFF.

The chain employs TRBV6-5 and TRBJ1-2, with D tentatively TRBD1 (6 bases). In germline, CDR1 is MNHEY, CDR2 SVGAGI. This CDR3 has 16 amino acids. V was shortened by 4 bases and J by 3 bases, with 18 bases between the two germline ends. The CDR3 nucleotides read TGTGCCAGCAGTTCCAAGGACAGTCCCAATGACTATGGCTACACCTTC. It codes for CASSSKDSPNDYGYTF.

V and J are TRBV28 and TRBJ1-1; D perhaps matches TRBD1 (5 bases). The CDR3 length is 14 residues. The V gene's germline CDR1 is MDHEN and CDR2 SYDVKM. V dropped 7 bases and J dropped 3 bases, with 15 bases sitting between them. This CDR3 is CASISTGAYTEAFF. The CDR3 region has the DNA TGTGCCAGCATATCAACCGGGGCATACACTGAAGCTTTCTTT.

The chain has TRBV5-4 and TRBJ2-1, with TRBD2 matching 15 bases. Trimming cost V 7 bases and J 4 bases; bases outside gene matches: 6. There are 16 residues in the CDR3. Germline CDR1 reads SGHNT; CDR2 reads YYREEE (reference sequence). As DNA, the CDR3 is TGTGCCAGCGGGGGACTAGCGGGAGGCAGATACAATGAGCAGTTCTTC. Amino acids: CASGGLAGGRYNEQFF.